A selection of T cell receptor beta chains follows, all from one sample in a study of PD-1 blockade in classical Hodgkin lymphoma. The method was immunoSEQ multiplex PCR; TCRdb's version includes in-frame clones alone and lacks a portion of them. The sample holds some 41,000 clones; under 75% are singletons and the top ten take 2.5% to 3%. The sample in question was peripheral blood mononuclear cells (PBMCs), obtained before the second cycle of nivolumab. The origin of the receptors is a human donor with classical Hodgkin lymphoma. The conserved cysteine and the conserved F or W are not part of the CDR3 here.

>TRBV28|TRBJ1-1
ASSAYTGDLNTEAF
>TRBV6-1|TRBJ2-7
ASSPHDGDYYEQY
>TRBV7-3|TRBJ2-1
ASSVTLTSDEQF
>TRBV14|TRBJ2-7
ASSRGWSEQY
>TRBV6-4|TRBJ2-3
ASSEGQGGNTQY
>TRBV6-1|TRBJ1-5
ASSTGQGPSQPQH
>TRBV7-9|TRBJ2-3
ASSRTSRRGTDTQY
>TRBV10-2|TRBJ1-1
ATGTTYTEAF
>TRBV7-2|TRBJ2-5
ASSLESRLETQY
>TRBV28|TRBJ2-1
ASMGRREVYNEQF
>TRBV5-4|TRBJ1-2
ASSSPREDGYT
>TRBV7-3|TRBJ2-2
ASSLPGVGGELF
>TRBV5-1|TRBJ1-2
ASSQGARDGYT
>TRBV20-1|TRBJ2-1
SLGVYNEQF
>TRBV9|TRBJ2-2
ASSAYRDSRTGELF
>TRBV9|TRBJ1-2
ASSVSPGTGGDYGYT
>TRBV30|TRBJ1-2
AGSGRDKTLGYT
>TRBV19|TRBJ1-1
ASSISPGLSEAF
>TRBV6-1|TRBJ2-7
ATTYGVYEQY
>TRBV19|TRBJ1-5
ASRARVSQPQH
>TRBV10-1|TRBJ1-3
ASRQGAKGNTIY
>TRBV11-3|TRBJ2-3
ASSLTGTSGSTDTQY
>TRBV5-6|TRBJ1-1
ASSLVGIGTEAF
>TRBV11-1|TRBJ1-2
ASSLGQGGGGYGYT
>TRBV5-6|TRBJ2-7
ASSDGTPREQY
>TRBV28|TRBJ2-7
ASSLLPGAVQY
>TRBV13|TRBJ2-3
ASSLGGSGSDTQY
>TRBV6-1|TRBJ1-5
ASSGWGSGSNQPQH
>TRBV7-9|TRBJ2-7
ASSLGDRGTYEQY
>TRBV28|TRBJ2-1
ASSAGTPSSYNEQF
>TRBV27|TRBJ2-1
ASSFPGLAGGPREQF
>TRBV6-6|TRBJ1-1
ASSYSQGRLEPF
>TRBV9|NA
ASSVGLTYEQY
>TRBV21-1|TRBJ2-7
ASSSRGPTGEQY
>TRBV14|TRBJ2-2
ASSLLAVTGELF
>TRBV7-9|TRBJ1-5
ASSPAGPSNQPQH
>TRBV7-3|TRBJ2-5
ASSSRGGRETQY
>TRBV10-3|TRBJ2-2
AISTGQGRTGELF
>TRBV27|TRBJ2-1
ASSYGGFRQF
>TRBV6-5|TRBJ2-3
ASISVSDTQY
>TRBV12-5|TRBJ1-1
ASGLREGTEAF
>TRBV5-6|TRBJ2-3
ASSLDGGTDTQY
>TRBV7-9|TRBJ1-1
ASSQDGANTEAF